The source of this T cell receptor (beta chain) is a study of T-cell reconstitution after alpha-beta-depleted transplantation in children. Study-level points and caveats: Surviving recipient cells, namely T cells and thymic progenitors, were the source of high day-60 TCRbeta diversity in some patients. Reports say that about two months after transplant, the alpha-beta T cells came out of several hundred graft clones that had expanded.

CDR3 size: 11 residues. CDR1 is SGHDN, CDR2 FVKESK, per germline. Unique molecular identifiers featured in how the TCRbeta library was prepared. TCRdb re-called the PCR reads through MiXCR, storing one row per CDR3 protein. The table records approximately 630,000 distinct CDR3 sequences, around 13% of them present only once. About this clonotype itself: The antigen is undetermined. A much larger clone is a single base away; this may be a read error.

This sample comprised PBMCs, obtained before TCRalphabeta/CD19-depleted stem cell transplant. This chain connects TRBV14 to TRBJ1-1; the D is unclear. The receptor was isolated from a girl aged 2 to 9 with congenital amegakaryocytic thrombocytopenia, due to receive a stem cell transplant. The CDR3 coding sequence is TGTGCCAGCACCCAACGGCCAGAAGCTTTCTTT. Protein: CASTQRPEAFF.